This record covers a single TCR beta chain. This sample was included in a study of blood T cell repertoires in COVID-19. Overall study: Sites across the United States, Italy and Spain contributed samples from acute and convalescent COVID-19. PBMCs, B-cell-depleted T cells, or T cells provided the cDNA or gDNA that made up the material.

Between the trimmed V and J ends, which lost 6 bases and 1 base, there was a span of 12 bases. Germline loops: CDR1 KGHSH, CDR2 LQKENI. CDR3 length equals 14 residues. Original data processing: Quantification of nucleated cells was approximated via reference gene primer amplification. Some clones are missing from TCRdb's copy, which holds only in-frame ones; the method was immunoSEQ multiplex PCR. D and trimming were read from the DNA, whereas the V and J calls and clone size are those reported in that table. The sample has about 220,000 clones; 82% are singletons. The chain combines TRBV18 with TRBJ1-1, with a weak D call TRBD1 (5 bases). The clonotype was recovered from a woman over 75 with acute or convalescent COVID-19. Material for sequencing was peripheral blood. This CDR3 is CASSRDRQNTEAFF. The CDR3 DNA follows: TGTGCCAGCTCCCGTGACAGACAGAACACTGAAGCTTTCTTT. Variable domain in full (rest from reference TRBV18 and TRBJ1-1): NAGVMQNPRHLVRRRGQEARLRCSPMKGHSHVYWYRQLPEEGLKFMVYLQKENIIDESGMPKERFSAEFPKEGPSILRIQQVVRGDSAAYFCASSRDRQNTEAFFGQGTRLTVV.